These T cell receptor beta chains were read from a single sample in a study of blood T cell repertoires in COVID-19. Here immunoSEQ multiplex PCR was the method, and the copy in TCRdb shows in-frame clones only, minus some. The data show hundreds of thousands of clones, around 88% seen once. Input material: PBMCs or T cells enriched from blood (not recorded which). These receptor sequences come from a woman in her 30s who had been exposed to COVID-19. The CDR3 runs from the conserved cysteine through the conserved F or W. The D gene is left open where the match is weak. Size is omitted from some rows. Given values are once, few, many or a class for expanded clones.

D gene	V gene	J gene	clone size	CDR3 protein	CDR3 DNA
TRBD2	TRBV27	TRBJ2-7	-	CASSSTSGALYEQYF	TGTGCCAGCAGCTCTACTAGCGGGGCTCTCTACGAGCAGTACTTC
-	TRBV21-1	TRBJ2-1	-	CASSSGGSSYNEQFF	TGTGCCAGCAGCTCCGGGGGGAGCTCCTACAATGAGCAGTTCTTC
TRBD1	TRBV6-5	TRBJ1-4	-	CASYRDRRGEKLFF	TGTGCCAGCTATAGGGACAGGAGAGGAGAAAAACTGTTTTTT
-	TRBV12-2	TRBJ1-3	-	CASRLVSPRARGNTIYF	TGTGCAAGTCGCTTAGTTTCCCCCAGGGCGAGAGGAAACACCATATATTTT
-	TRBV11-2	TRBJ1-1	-	CASSFRDSASSAFF	TGTGCCAGCAGCTTTCGGGACTCAGCGTCGTCCGCTTTCTTT
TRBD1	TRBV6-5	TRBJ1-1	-	CASSWTGNTEAFF	TGTGCCAGCAGTTGGACAGGGAACACTGAAGCTTTCTTT
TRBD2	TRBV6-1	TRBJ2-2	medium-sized	CASSEALIGGANTGELFF	TGTGCCAGCAGTGAAGCGCTCATCGGGGGGGCGAACACCGGGGAGCTGTTTTTT
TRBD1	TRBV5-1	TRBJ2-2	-	CASRTGQENTGELFF	TGCGCCAGCAGAACGGGACAGGAGAACACCGGGGAGCTGTTTTTT
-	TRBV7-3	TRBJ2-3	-	CASSLKEPGVTDTQYF	TGTGCCAGCAGCTTAAAGGAGCCGGGGGTCACAGATACGCAGTATTTT
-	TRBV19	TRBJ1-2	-	CASSTGDRSRVGTF	TGTGCCAGTAGTACGGGGGACCGGAGTAGGGTTGGCACCTTC
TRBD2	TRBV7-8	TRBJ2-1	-	CASSFELAGGRNEQFF	TGTGCCAGCAGCTTCGAACTAGCGGGGGGCCGCAATGAGCAGTTCTTC
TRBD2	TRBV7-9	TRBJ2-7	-	CASSPFAGDYEQYF	TGTGCCAGCAGCCCCTTCGCGGGGGACTACGAGCAGTACTTC
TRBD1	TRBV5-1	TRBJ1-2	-	CASSRDRGSNYGYTF	TGCGCCAGCAGCCGCGACAGGGGGAGCAACTATGGCTACACCTTC
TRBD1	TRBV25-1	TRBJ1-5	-	CASSETGGIQPQHF	TGTGCCAGCAGTGAGACAGGGGGTATTCAGCCCCAGCATTTT
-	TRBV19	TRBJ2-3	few	CASSIGLADTQYF	TGTGCCAGTAGTATAGGACTAGCAGATACGCAGTATTTT
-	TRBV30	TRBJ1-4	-	CAWSRVDAYWKLFF	TGTGCCTGGAGCAGGGTAGATGCTTATTGGAAACTGTTTTTT
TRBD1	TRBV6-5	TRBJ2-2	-	CASRRTGGGTGELFF	TGTGCCAGCAGAAGGACAGGGGGCGGCACCGGGGAGCTGTTTTTT
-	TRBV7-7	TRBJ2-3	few	CASSLGWGPTDTQYF	TGTGCTAGCAGCTTAGGGTGGGGGCCCACAGATACGCAGTATTTT
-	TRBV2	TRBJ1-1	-	CASRYRGTFSQF	TGTGCCAGCAGATACCGGGGGACTTTCTCCCAATTT
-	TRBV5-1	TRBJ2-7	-	CASSLVGVYEQYF	TGCGCCAGCAGCTTGGTCGGGGTTTACGAGCAGTACTTC
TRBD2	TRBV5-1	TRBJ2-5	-	CASSLGLAGDYQETQYF	TGCGCCAGCAGCTTGGGACTAGCGGGGGATTATCAAGAGACCCAGTACTTC
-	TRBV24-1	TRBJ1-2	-	CATSEARADGYTF	TGTGCCACCAGTGAGGCCAGGGCTGATGGCTACACCTTC
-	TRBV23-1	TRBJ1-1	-	CASSQSYRGLNTEAFF	TGCGCCAGCAGTCAATCGTACCGCGGATTGAACACTGAAGCTTTCTTT
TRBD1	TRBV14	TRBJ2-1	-	CASNRQGASLGEQFF	TGTGCCAGCAACCGACAGGGGGCAAGTCTTGGTGAGCAGTTCTTC
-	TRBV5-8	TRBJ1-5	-	CASSLEGGQPQHF	TGTGCCAGCAGCTTGGAAGGAGGGCAGCCCCAGCATTTT
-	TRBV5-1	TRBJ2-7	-	CASSLGQTSSYEQYF	TGCGCCAGCAGCTTGGGACAGACGAGCTCCTACGAGCAGTACTTC
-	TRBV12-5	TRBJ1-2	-	CASAPSRGYGYTF	TGTGCTAGTGCCCCCTCGCGGGGGTATGGCTACACCTTC
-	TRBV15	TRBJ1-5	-	CATSARLLQPQHF	TGTGCCACCAGCGCCCGCCTACTCCAGCCCCAGCATTTT
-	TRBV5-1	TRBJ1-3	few	CASSLAGYGNTIYF	TGCGCCAGCAGCTTGGCAGGGTATGGAAACACCATATATTTT
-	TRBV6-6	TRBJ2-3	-	CASTKPGDLTDTQYF	TGTGCCAGCACCAAACCAGGGGATCTCACAGATACGCAGTATTTT
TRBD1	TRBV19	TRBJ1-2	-	CASSIGGGAYYGYTF	TGTGCCAGTAGTATAGGAGGGGGCGCGTACTATGGTTACACCTTC
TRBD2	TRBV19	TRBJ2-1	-	CASSIRLAGSSSYNEQFF	TGTGCCAGTAGTATCCGACTAGCGGGGTCGAGCTCCTACAATGAGCAGTTCTTC